Shown below are 20 T cell receptor beta chains from a single sample sequenced in a study of Epstein–Barr virus B cells in breast cancer. Antigens of these TCRs are unknown. Libraries were built from RNA with the SMARTer kit, covering full alpha and beta V(D)J regions. TCRdb passed the 5' RACE reads through MiXCR, listing each CDR3 protein once. The sample gives under 2,500 distinct CDR3 sequences, roughly 15% of which show up once; around 30% is in the top ten. The sample comprised tumor-infiltrating lymphocytes expanded in culture. The source of these receptors is a woman between 35 and 50 years old with triple-negative breast cancer.

This clonotype rates as medium-sized (0.01 to 0.1%). The rearrangement links TRBV20-1 to TRBJ1-1; 9 bases line up with TRBD1. Trimming removed 1 base from V and 1 base from J; junction bases left unmatched: 4. CDR3 length: 15 residues. CDR1 and CDR2 from the germline V gene are DFQATT and SNEGSKA (reference sequence). The CDR3 DNA sequence: TGCAGTGCTAGAGGACAGGGGGATGAGAACACTGAAGCTTTCTTT. This encodes CSARGQGDENTEAFF.

This clonotype has only a few counts. This sequence joins TRBV7-2 and TRBJ2-3; tentative D call: TRBD2 (6 bases). The CDR3 totals 15 residues. Germline values: CDR1 SGHTA, CDR2 FQGNSA. V lost 3 bases to trimming and J lost 1 base, with 11 bases between them. The CDR3 loop reads CASSLRGTRTDTQYF. CDR3 in DNA: TGTGCCAGCAGCTTGCGGGGTACACGCACAGATACGCAGTATTTT.

This clonotype turned up a few times. The J gene is TRBJ1-6, the V gene TRBV2, with a possible D match to TRBD1 (5 bases). CDR3 length: 15 residues. The V end was cut by 6 bases, the J end by 10 bases, with 19 bases between. CDR1 is SNHLY, CDR2 FYNNEI, per germline. CDR3 residues: CASSAGRGEGSPLHF. CDR3 DNA sequence: TGTGCCAGCAGCGCCGGGCGAGGGGAAGGATCACCCCTCCACTTT.

In its sample, this clonotype was seen many times. CDR3 region: CASSPLNQEVYGYTF. The CDR3, as DNA: TGTGCCAGCTCACCCTTGAACCAGGAGGTCTATGGCTACACCTTC. The rearrangement uses TRBV18 and TRBJ1-2; D remains unclear. Germline CDR1 and CDR2: KGHSH and LQKENI. V lost 3 bases and J lost 4, with 15 bases in between. The CDR3 is 15 amino acids. Based on the CDR3 plus reference TRBV18 and TRBJ1-2, the full variable domain is NAGVMQNPRHLVRRRGQEARLRCSPMKGHSHVYWYRQLPEEGLKFMVYLQKENIIDESGMPKERFSAEFPKEGPSILRIQQVVRGDSAAYFCASSPLNQEVYGYTFGSGTRLTVV.

This clonotype is large in the sample. This chain uses TRBV7-2 with TRBJ1-6; tentative D call: TRBD1 (5 bases). V dropped 5 bases and J dropped 8 bases, with 16 bases sitting between them. Germline CDR1 is SGHTA and CDR2 is FQGNSA. The CDR3 loop spans 15 amino acids. The DNA for the CDR3 is TGTGCCAGCAGCCCGTGGACGGGGACGGATTCACCCCTCCACTTT. Its translation is CASSPWTGTDSPLHF.

This clonotype is categorized as medium-sized. The V and J genes are TRBV5-1 and TRBJ2-3; D remains ambiguous. Trimming took 0 bases from V and 4 from J, leaving 9 bases between them. CDR1 is SGHRS, CDR2 YFSETQ, per germline. The CDR3 spans 14 residues. The CDR3 DNA reads as TGCGCCAGCAGCTTGGACGTGTCCCCAGATACGCAGTATTTT. Translating gives CASSLDVSPDTQYF.

This clonotype is deemed hyperexpanded (1% or more). This rearrangement joins TRBV5-1 to TRBJ2-4; D remains ambiguous. This CDR3 has 15 residues. The V end lost 2 bases, the J end lost 0 bases, and 9 bases lay between the germline ends. Germline CDR1 is SGHRS and CDR2 is YFSETQ. The CDR3 loop is CASSLSGLAKNIQYF. Here the CDR3 DNA reads TGCGCCAGCAGCTTATCGGGTCTAGCCAAAAACATTCAGTACTTC.

Only a few counts were recorded for this clonotype. CDR3 protein: CASSEGGGVGDYGYTF. The CDR3 nucleotides are TGTGCCAGCAGTGAGGGGGGTGGGGTAGGGGACTATGGCTACACCTTC. The chain combines TRBV6-1 with TRBJ1-2, with a possible D match to TRBD1 (5 bases). Germline V lookup: CDR1 MNHNS, CDR2 SASEGT. V lost 3 bases and J 3 bases, leaving 17 bases between the germline ends. The CDR3 loop spans 16 amino acids.

Within the sample, this clonotype is medium-sized. This chain links TRBV4-1 with TRBJ1-5, with D hard to call. The V end lost 2 bases, the J end lost 9 bases, and 14 bases lay between the germline ends. The length of the CDR3 is 14 residues. Germline CDR1 reads MGHRA; CDR2 reads YSYEKL. CDR3 DNA sequence: TGCGCCAGCAGCCAATCCGGACCCAGTCGGCCCCAGCATTTT. Translating gives CASSQSGPSRPQHF.

The V and J genes are TRBV23-1 and TRBJ1-5; D is undetermined. TRBV23-1 is treated as an ORF (open reading frame) with a function not yet certain. The CDR3 has 16 residues. The ends were cut back, 0 bases at V and 0 bases at J, with 9 bases in the middle. The CDR3, as DNA: TGCGCCAGCAGTCAATCTTGGAGCGATAGCAATCAGCCCCAGCATTTT. Residues: CASSQSWSDSNQPQHF.

This clonotype was detected a few times. The chain links TRBV12-3 or TRBV12-4 to TRBJ1-3; TRBD1 aligns across 8 bases. This CDR3 contains 14 residues. The ends lost 4 bases at V and 4 bases at J; junction bases unmatched: 3. The DNA for the CDR3 is TGTGCCAGCAGTTACAGGGGGGCGGGAAACACCATATATTTT. This gives the protein CASSYRGAGNTIYF.

As concerns this clonotype: This may be a read error: a much more frequent sequence differs by one nucleotide. The CDR3 spells CSVVLGQVPFGGQYF. The CDR3 DNA reads as TGCAGCGTTGTCTTAGGCCAAGTACCTTTCGGCGGGCAGTACTTC. V is TRBV29-1 and J is TRBJ2-7; no clear D. Germline CDR1 reads SQVTM; CDR2 reads ANQGSEA. The CDR3 sequence is 15 residues long. V dropped 4 bases and J dropped 9 bases, with 25 bases sitting between them.

This clonotype is termed medium-sized (0.01 to 0.1%). The rearrangement links TRBV2 to TRBJ2-3; D is possibly TRBD2 (7 bases). V lost 2 bases and J lost 4, with 16 bases in between. This CDR3 region has 16 residues. CDR1 is SNHLY and CDR2 is FYNNEI in the germline V gene. In DNA form, the CDR3 reads TGTGCCAGCAGTGAATATGGGGGGGGGCTTGCAGATACGCAGTATTTT. Translated, it gives CASSEYGGGLADTQYF. Together with reference TRBV2 and TRBJ2-3, the CDR3 gives the full variable domain: EPEVTQTPSHQVTQMGQEVILRCVPISNHLYFYWYRQILGQKVEFLVSFYNNEISEKSEIFDDQFSVERPDGSNFTLKIRSTKLEDSAMYFCASSEYGGGLADTQYFGPGTRLTVL.

This clonotype was counted a few times. This chain joins TRBV5-4 and TRBJ1-2; TRBD1 agrees at 8 bases. The junction had 14 bases not matched to a gene; V was cut back by 4 bases and J by 3 bases. Germline values: CDR1 SGHNT, CDR2 YYREEE (reference sequence). The length of the CDR3 is 17 residues. In nucleotides, the CDR3 is TGTGCCAGCAGCGCCCAGGGGGTCAACAGGGGGGACTATGGCTACACCTTC. This sequence encodes CASSAQGVNRGDYGYTF.

By share of the sample, this clonotype is medium-sized. The genes are TRBV23-1 and TRBJ2-3; 10 bases align to TRBD1. TRBV23-1 is an ORF for which the function is uncertain. J gave up 5 bases and V 4 bases, and 12 bases lay outside the gene matches. The CDR3 has 17 amino acids. Here the CDR3 reads CASSPYLRTGGRDTQYF. CDR3 coding DNA: TGCGCCAGCAGTCCCTACCTCCGGACAGGGGGAAGAGATACGCAGTATTTT.

This clonotype has a single count. The chain has TRBV27 and TRBJ2-7, with D possibly matching TRBD1 (6 bases). The germline gives CDR1 MNHEY, CDR2 SMNVEV (reference sequence). The CDR3 is 14 residues long. The ends were cut back, 6 bases at V and 4 bases at J, with 16 bases in the middle. The CDR3 sequence is CASRGRGSPYEQYF. CDR3 DNA: TGTGCCAGCAGAGGCAGGGGTTCCCCTTACGAGCAGTACTTC.

By proportion, this clonotype is large. The chain uses TRBV23-1 and TRBJ2-4; D is uncertain. TRBV23-1 is identified as an open reading frame with a role that is uncertain. The CDR3 length is 18 residues. V lost 0 bases and J lost 0, with 15 bases in between. CDR3: CASSQSSSGILAKNIQYF. DNA for the CDR3: TGCGCCAGCAGTCAATCTTCGTCGGGCATCTTAGCCAAAAACATTCAGTACTTC.

This clonotype was observed a handful of times. The chain links TRBV6-1 to TRBJ1-6, with TRBD1 matching over 9 bases. CDR3 size: 15 residues. Germline values: CDR1 MNHNS, CDR2 SASEGT. With V trimmed by 2 bases and J by 10 bases, 6 bases remained unmatched. The CDR3 DNA follows: TGTGCCAGCAGTGAAATTGGGACAGGGAGATCACCCCTCCACTTT. It translates to CASSEIGTGRSPLHF.

This clonotype was recorded a few times. This rearrangement joins TRBV9 to TRBJ2-1, with TRBD2 identical over 8 bases. This CDR3 has 14 amino acids. Trimming removed 3 bases from V and 3 bases from J; junction bases left unmatched: 2. Germline-derived CDR1 and CDR2 are SGDLS and YYNGEE. The CDR3 loop reads CASSGSGGYNEQFF. The CDR3 DNA reads as TGTGCCAGCAGCGGGAGCGGGGGCTACAATGAGCAGTTCTTC.

For this clonotype: This likely reflects a read error, since a far larger clone is one base away. The chain joins TRBV3-1 to TRBJ2-1; D possibly uses TRBD1 or TRBD2 (5 bases each). CDR3 size: 17 residues. The V gene lost 1 base and the J gene lost 10 bases, with 23 bases spanning the gap. Germline V lookup: CDR1 LGHDT, CDR2 YNNKEL (reference sequence). The CDR3 loop reads CASSQVLSGKGAYEQFF. The CDR3 nucleotides read TGTGCCAGCAGCCAAGTTCTTTCCGGGAAAGGGGCCTACGAGCAGTTCTTC.